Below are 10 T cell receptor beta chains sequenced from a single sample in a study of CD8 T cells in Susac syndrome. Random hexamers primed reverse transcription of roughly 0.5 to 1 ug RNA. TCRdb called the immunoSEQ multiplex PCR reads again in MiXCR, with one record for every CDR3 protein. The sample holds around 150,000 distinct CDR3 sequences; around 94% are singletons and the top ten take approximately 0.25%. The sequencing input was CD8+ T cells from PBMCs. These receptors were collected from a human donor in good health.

The CDR3 region has the DNA TGTGCCAGCAGCTCACCCCCACCCCCACAGACTCCCACAGATACGCAGTATTTT. The encoded protein is CASSSPPPPQTPTDTQYF. The gene calls are TRBV7-8 and TRBJ2-3; D is uncertain. Trimming took 4 bases from V and 2 from J, leaving 22 bases between them. The germline V gene has CDR1 SGHVS and CDR2 FQNEAQ. This CDR3 comprises 18 residues. Together with reference TRBV7-8 and TRBJ2-3, the CDR3 gives the full variable domain: GAGVSQSPRYKVAKRGQDVALRCDPISGHVSLFWYQQALGQGPEFLTYFQNEAQLDKSGLPSDRFFAERPEGSVSTLKIQRTQQEDSAVYLCASSSPPPPQTPTDTQYFGPGTRLTVL.

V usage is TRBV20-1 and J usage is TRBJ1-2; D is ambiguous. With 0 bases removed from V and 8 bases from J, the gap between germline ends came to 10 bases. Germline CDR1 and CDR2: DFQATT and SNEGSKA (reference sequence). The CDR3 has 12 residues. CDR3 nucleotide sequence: TGCAGTGCTAGAGATAGAAGCACAGGCTACACCTTC. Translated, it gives CSARDRSTGYTF.

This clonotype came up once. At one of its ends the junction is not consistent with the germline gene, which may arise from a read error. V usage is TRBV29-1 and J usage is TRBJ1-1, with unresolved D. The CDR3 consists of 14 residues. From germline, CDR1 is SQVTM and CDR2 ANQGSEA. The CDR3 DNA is TGCAGCGCTGAACTTGCAGGCATGAACACTGAAGCTTTCTTT. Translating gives CSAELAGMNTEAFF.

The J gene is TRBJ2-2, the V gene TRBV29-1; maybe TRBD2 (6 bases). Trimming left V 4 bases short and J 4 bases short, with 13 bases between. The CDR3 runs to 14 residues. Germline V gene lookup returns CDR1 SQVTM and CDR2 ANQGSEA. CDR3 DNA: TGCAGCGTTGTGGGGCGGAGGGGCACCGGGGAGCTGTTTTTT. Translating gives CSVVGRRGTGELFF.

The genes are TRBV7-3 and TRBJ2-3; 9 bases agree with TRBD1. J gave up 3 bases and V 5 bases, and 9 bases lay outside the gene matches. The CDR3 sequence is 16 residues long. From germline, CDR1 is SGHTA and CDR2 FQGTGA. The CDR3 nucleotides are TGTGCCAGCAGCATGGGACAGGGTTATCGAACAGATACGCAGTATTTT. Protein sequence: CASSMGQGYRTDTQYF.

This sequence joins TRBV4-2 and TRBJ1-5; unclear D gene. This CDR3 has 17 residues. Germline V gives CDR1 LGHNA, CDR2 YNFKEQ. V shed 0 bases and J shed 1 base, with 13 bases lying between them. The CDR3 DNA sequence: TGTGCCAGCAGCCAAGAGGGATGGGTGGAAAGCAATCAGCCCCAGCATTTT. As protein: CASSQEGWVESNQPQHF.

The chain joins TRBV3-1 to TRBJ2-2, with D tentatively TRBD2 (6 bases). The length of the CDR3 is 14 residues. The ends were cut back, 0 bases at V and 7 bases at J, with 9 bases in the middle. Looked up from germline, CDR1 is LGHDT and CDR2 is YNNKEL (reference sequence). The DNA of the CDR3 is TGTGCCAGCAGCCAAGAAGGGGAGGTCGGGGAGCTGTTTTTT. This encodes CASSQEGEVGELFF.

The CDR3 DNA reads TGTGCCACCAGCAGAGCCTACTTATCCGACACAGATACGCAGTATTTT. The encoded protein is CATSRAYLSDTDTQYF. The rearrangement uses TRBV15 and TRBJ2-3; no clear D. The CDR3 length is 16 residues. CDR1 LNHNV and CDR2 YYDKDF come from the germline V gene (reference sequence). The germline V and J ends were trimmed by 1 base and 2 bases, with 13 bases remaining between them. Full variable domain (outside the CDR3, taken from reference TRBV15 and TRBJ2-3): DAMVIQNPRYQVTQFGKPVTLSCSQTLNHNVMYWYQQKSSQAPKLLFHYYDKDFNNEADTPDNFQSRRPNTSFCFLDIRSPGLGDTAMYLCATSRAYLSDTDTQYFGPGTRLTVL.

CDR3 protein: CALGVDTGELFF. The CDR3 DNA reads TGTGCCCTGGGCGTGGACACCGGGGAGCTGTTTTTT. The chain uses TRBV30 and TRBJ2-2, with unresolved D. Trimming stripped 8 bases from V and 3 bases from J, with 10 bases between. The germline V gene has CDR1 GTSNPN and CDR2 SVGIG (reference sequence). The CDR3 is 12 amino acids.

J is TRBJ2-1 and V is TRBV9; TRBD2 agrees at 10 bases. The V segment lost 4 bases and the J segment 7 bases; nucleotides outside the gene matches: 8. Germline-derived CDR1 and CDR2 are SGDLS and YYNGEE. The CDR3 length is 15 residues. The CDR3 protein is CASSIGTSDINEQFF. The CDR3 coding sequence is TGTGCCAGCAGCATCGGGACTAGCGATATAAATGAGCAGTTCTTC.